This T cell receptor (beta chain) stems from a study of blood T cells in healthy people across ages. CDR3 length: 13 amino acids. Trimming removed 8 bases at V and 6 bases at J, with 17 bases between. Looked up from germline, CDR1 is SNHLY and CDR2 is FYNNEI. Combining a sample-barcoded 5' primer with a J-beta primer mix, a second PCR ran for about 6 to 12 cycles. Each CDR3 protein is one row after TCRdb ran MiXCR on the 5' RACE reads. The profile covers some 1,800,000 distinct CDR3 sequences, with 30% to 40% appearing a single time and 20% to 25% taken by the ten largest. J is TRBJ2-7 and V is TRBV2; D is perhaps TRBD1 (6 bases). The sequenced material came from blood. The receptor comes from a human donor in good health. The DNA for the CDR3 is TGTGCCAGCCTGACCTTCACAGGGCGCGAGCAGTACTTC. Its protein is CASLTFTGREQYF.